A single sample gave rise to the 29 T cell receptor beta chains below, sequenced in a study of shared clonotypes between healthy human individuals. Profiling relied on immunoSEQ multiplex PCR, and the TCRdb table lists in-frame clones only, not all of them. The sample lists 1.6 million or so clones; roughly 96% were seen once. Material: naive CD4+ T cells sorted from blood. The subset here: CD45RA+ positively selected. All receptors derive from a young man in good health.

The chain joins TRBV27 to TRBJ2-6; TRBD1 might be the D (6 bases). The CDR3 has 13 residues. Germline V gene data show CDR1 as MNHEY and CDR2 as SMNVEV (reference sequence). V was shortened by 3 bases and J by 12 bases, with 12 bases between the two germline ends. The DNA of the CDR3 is TGTGCCAGCAGTTTTTCCGACAGGTCCGTCCTGACTTTC. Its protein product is CASSFSDRSVLTF.

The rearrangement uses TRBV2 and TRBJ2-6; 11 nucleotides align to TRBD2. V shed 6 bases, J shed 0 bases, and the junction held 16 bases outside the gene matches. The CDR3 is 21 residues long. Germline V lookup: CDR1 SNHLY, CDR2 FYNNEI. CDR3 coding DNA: TGTGCCAGCAGGGCCTATGATTTGACTAGCGGGATGAGCTCTGGGGCCAACGTCCTGACTTTC. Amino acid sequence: CASRAYDLTSGMSSGANVLTF. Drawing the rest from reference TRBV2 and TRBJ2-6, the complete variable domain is EPEVTQTPSHQVTQMGQEVILRCVPISNHLYFYWYRQILGQKVEFLVSFYNNEISEKSEIFDDQFSVERPDGSNFTLKIRSTKLEDSAMYFCASRAYDLTSGMSSGANVLTFGAGSRLTVL.

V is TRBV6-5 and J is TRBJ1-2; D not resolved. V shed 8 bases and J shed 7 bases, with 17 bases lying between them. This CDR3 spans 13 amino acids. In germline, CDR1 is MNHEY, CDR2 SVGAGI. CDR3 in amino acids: CASGRERIGGYTF. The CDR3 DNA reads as TGTGCCAGCGGAAGAGAGCGGATAGGTGGCTACACCTTC.

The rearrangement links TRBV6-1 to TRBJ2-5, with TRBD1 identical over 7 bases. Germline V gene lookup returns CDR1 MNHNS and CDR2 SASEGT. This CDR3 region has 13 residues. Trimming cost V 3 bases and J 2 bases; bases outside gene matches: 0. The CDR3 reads CASSEGQQETQYF. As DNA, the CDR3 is TGTGCCAGCAGTGAGGGACAGCAAGAGACCCAGTACTTC.

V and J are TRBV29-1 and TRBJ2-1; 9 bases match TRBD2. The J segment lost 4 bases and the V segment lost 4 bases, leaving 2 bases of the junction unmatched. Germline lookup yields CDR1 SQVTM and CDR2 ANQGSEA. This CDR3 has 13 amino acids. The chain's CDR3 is CSVGLAAYNEQFF. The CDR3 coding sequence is TGCAGCGTTGGACTAGCGGCTTACAATGAGCAGTTCTTC.

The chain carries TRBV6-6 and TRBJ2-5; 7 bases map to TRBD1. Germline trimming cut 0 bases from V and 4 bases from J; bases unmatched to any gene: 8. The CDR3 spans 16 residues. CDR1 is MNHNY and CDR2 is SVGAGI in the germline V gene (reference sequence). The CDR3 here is CASSYSRDSQGETQYF. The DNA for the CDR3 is TGTGCCAGCAGTTACTCTAGGGACAGCCAGGGAGAGACCCAGTACTTC.

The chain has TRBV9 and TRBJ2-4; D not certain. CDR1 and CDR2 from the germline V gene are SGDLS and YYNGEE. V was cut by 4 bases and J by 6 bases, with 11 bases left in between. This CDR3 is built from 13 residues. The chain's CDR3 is CASSLGTRNIQYF. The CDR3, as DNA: TGTGCCAGCAGCCTTGGAACCAGAAACATTCAGTACTTC. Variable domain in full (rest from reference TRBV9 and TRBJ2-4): DSGVTQTPKHLITATGQRVTLRCSPRSGDLSVYWYQQSLDQGLQFLIQYYNGEERAKGNILERFSAQQFPDLHSELNLSSLELGDSALYFCASSLGTRNIQYFGAGTRLSVL.

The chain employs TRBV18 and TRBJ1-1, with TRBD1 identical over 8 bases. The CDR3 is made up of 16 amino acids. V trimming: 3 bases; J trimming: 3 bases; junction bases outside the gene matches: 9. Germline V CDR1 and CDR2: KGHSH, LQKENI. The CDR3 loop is CASSPTLGTGYTEAFF. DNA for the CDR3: TGTGCCAGCTCACCCACGCTAGGGACAGGTTACACTGAAGCTTTCTTT.

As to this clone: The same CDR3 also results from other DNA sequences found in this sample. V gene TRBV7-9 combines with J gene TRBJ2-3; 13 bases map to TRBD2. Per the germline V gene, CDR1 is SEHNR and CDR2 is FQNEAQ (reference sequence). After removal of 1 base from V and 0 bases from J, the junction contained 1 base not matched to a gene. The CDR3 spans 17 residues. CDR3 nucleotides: TGTGCCAGCAGCTTAGGGGGACTAGCGGGGAGCACAGATACGCAGTATTTT. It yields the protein CASSLGGLAGSTDTQYF. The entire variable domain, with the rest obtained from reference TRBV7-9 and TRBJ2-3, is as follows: DTGVSQNPRHKITKRGQNVTFRCDPISEHNRLYWYRQTLGQGPEFLTYFQNEAQLEKSRLLSDRFSAERPKGSFSTLEIQRTEQGDSAMYLCASSLGGLAGSTDTQYFGPGTRLTVL.

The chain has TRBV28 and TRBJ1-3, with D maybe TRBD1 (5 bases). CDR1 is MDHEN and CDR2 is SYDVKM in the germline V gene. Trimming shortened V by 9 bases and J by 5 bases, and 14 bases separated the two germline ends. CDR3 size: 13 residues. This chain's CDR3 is CASHRPDRNTIYF. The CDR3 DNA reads TGTGCCAGTCACCGACCGGACAGAAACACCATATATTTT. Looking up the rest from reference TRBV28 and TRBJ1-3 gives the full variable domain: DVKVTQSSRYLVKRTGEKVFLECVQDMDHENMFWYRQDPGLGLRLIYFSYDVKMKEKGDIPEGYSVSREKKERFSLILESASTNQTSMYLCASHRPDRNTIYFGEGSWLTVV.

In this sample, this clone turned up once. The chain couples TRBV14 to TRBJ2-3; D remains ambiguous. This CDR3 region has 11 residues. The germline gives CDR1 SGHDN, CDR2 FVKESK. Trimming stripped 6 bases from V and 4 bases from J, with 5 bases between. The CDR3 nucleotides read TGTGCCAGCAGTCATGCAGATACGCAGTATTTT. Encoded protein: CASSHADTQYF.

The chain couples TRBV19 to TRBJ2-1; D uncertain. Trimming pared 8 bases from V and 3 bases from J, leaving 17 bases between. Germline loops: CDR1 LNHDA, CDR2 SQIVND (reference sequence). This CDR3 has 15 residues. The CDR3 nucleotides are TGTGCCAGTGCCGAGCCCACCCTAAACTACAATGAGCAGTTCTTC. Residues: CASAEPTLNYNEQFF.

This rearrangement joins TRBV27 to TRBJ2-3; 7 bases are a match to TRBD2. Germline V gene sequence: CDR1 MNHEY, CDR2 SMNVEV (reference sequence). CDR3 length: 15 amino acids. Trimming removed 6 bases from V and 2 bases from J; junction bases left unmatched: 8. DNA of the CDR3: TGTGCCAGCAGCTCACCCGGGGGGTTCACAGATACGCAGTATTTT. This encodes CASSSPGGFTDTQYF.

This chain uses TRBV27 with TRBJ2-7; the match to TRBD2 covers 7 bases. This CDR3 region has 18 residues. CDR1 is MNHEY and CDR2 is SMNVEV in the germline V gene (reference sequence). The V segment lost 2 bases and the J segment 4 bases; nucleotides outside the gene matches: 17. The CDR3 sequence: CASSLKSVASGSSYEQYF. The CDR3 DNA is TGTGCCAGCAGTTTAAAGTCGGTGGCTAGCGGATCTTCTTACGAGCAGTACTTC.

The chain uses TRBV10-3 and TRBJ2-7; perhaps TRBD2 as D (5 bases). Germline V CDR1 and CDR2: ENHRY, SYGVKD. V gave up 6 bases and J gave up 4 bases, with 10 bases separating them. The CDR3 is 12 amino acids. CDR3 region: CAIRESGYEQYF. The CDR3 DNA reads TGTGCCATCAGGGAATCGGGGTACGAGCAGTACTTC.

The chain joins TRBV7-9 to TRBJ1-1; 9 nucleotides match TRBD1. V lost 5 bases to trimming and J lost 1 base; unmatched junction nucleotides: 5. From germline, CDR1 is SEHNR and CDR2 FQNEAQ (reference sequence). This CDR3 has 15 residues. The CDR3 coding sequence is TGTGCCAGCAGCCGCGGGGACAGGGAGAACACTGAAGCTTTCTTT. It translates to CASSRGDRENTEAFF.

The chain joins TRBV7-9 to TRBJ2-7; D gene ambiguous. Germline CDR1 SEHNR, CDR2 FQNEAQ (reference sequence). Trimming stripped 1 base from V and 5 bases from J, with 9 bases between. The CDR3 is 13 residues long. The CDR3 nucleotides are TGTGCCAGCAGCTTAGGAGCCGTGGACGAGCAGTACTTC. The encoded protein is CASSLGAVDEQYF.

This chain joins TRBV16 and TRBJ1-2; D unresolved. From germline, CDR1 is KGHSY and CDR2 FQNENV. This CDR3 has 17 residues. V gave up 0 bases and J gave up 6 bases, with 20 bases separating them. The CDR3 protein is CASSQSRLAELSNGYTF. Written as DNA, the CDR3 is TGTGCCAGCAGCCAATCGAGGCTCGCGGAGTTGAGTAATGGCTACACCTTC. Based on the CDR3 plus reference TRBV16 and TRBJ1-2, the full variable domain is GEEVAQTPKHLVRGEGQKAKLYCAPIKGHSYVFWYQQVLKNEFKFLISFQNENVFDETGMPKERFSAKCLPNSPCSLEIQATKLEDSAVYFCASSQSRLAELSNGYTFGSGTRLTVV.

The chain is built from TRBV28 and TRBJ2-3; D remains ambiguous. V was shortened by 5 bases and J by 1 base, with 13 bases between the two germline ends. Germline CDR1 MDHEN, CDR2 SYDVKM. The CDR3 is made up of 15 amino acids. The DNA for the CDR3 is TGTGCCAGCAGTGGCTACGGTCATGGCACAGATACGCAGTATTTT. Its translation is CASSGYGHGTDTQYF.

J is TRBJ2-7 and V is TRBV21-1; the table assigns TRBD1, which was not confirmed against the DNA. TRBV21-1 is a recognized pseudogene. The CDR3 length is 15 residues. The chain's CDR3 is CASSPPGRASYEQYF. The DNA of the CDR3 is TGTGCCAGCTCACCACCGGGCAGGGCCTCCTACGAGCAGTACTTC.

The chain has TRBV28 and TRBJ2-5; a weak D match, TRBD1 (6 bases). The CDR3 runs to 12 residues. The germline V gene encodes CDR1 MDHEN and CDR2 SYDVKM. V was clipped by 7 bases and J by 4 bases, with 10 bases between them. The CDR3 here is CASNTGLETQYF. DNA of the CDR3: TGTGCCAGCAACACAGGGTTAGAGACCCAGTACTTC.

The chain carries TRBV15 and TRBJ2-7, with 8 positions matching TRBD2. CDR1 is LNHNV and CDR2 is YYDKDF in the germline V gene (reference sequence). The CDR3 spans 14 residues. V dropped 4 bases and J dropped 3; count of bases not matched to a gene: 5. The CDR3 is CATSIGLALYEQYF. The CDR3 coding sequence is TGTGCCACCAGCATAGGACTAGCTCTCTACGAGCAGTACTTC.

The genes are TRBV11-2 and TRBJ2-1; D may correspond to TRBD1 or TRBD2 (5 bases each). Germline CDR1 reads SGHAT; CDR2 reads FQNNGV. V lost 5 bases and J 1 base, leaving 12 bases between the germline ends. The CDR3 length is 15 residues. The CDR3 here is CASSPGRLSYNEQFF. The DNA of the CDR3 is TGTGCCAGCAGCCCGGGGCGCCTTTCCTACAATGAGCAGTTCTTC.

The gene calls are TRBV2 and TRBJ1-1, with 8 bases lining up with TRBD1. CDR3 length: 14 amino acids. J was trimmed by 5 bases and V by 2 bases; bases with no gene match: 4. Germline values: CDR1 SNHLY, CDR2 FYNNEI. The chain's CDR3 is CASSEQGAETEAFF. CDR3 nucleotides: TGTGCCAGCAGTGAACAGGGGGCGGAAACTGAAGCTTTCTTT.

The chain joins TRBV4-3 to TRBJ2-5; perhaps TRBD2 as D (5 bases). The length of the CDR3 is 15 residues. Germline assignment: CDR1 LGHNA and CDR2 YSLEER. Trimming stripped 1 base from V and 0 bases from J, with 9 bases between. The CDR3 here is CASSQGEWYQETQYF. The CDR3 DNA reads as TGCGCCAGCAGCCAAGGGGAGTGGTACCAAGAGACCCAGTACTTC.

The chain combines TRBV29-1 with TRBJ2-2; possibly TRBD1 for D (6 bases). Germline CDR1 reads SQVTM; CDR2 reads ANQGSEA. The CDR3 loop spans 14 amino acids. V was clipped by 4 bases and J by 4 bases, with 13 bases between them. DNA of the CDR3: TGCAGCGTTGCCCGGGACATGGGCACCGGGGAGCTGTTTTTT. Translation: CSVARDMGTGELFF.

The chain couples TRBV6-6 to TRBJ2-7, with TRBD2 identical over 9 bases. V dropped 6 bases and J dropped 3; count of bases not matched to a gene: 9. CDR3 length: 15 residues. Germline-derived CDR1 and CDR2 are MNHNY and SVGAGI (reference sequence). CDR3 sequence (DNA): TGTGCCAGCAGCTCCAGGACTAGCGCCCTCTACGAGCAGTACTTC. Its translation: CASSSRTSALYEQYF.

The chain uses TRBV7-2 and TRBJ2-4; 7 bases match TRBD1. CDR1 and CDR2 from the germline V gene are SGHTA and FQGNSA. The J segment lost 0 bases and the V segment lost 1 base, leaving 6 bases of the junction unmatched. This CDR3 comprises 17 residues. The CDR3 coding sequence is TGTGCCAGCAGCTTAGATCGGGACAGATTAGCCAAAAACATTCAGTACTTC. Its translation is CASSLDRDRLAKNIQYF.

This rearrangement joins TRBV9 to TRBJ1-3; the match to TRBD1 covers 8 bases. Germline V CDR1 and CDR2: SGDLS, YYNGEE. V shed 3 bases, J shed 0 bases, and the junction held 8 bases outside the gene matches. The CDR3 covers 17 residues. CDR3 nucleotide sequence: TGTGCCAGCAGCGCGCCGGGACAGGCTAACTCTGGAAACACCATATATTTT. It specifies CASSAPGQANSGNTIYF.